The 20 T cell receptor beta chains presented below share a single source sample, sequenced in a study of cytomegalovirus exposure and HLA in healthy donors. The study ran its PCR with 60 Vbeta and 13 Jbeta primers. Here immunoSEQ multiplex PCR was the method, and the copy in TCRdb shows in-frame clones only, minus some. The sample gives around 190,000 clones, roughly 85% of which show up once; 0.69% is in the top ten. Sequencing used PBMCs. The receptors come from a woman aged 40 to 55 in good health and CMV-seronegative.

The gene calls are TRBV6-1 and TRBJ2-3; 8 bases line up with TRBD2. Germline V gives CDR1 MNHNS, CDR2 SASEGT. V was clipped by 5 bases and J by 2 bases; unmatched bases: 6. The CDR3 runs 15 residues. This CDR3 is CASSWSGGDTDTQYF. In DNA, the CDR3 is TGTGCCAGCAGTTGGTCGGGAGGGGACACAGATACGCAGTATTTT.

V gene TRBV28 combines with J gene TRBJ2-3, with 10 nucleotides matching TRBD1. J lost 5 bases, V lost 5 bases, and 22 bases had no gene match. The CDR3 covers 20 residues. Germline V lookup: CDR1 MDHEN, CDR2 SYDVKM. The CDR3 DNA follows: TGTGCCAGCAGTCAAACCCGACAGGGGGCCGGAAGATCGCCTCGAGATACGCAGTATTTT. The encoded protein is CASSQTRQGAGRSPRDTQYF.

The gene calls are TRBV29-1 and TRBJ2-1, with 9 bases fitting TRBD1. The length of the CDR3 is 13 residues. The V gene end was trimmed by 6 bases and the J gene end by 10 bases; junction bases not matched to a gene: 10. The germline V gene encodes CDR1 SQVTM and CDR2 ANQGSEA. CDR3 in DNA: TGCAGCGTCGAATTACAGGGGGCGCGAGAGCAGTTCTTC. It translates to CSVELQGAREQFF.

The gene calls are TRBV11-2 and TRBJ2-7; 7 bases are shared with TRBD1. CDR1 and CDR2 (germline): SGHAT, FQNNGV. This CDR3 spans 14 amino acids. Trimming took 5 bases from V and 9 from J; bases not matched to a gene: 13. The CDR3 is CASSPYGQGVLQYF. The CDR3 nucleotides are TGTGCCAGCAGCCCTTATGGCCAGGGGGTGTTGCAGTACTTC.

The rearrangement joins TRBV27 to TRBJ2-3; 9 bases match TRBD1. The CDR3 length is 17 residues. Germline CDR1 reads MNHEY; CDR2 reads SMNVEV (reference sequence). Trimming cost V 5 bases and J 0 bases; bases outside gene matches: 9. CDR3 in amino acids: CASSTILGTGSTDTQYF. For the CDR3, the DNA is TGTGCCAGCAGTACGATCCTTGGGACAGGGAGCACAGATACGCAGTATTTT.

The CDR3 nucleotides read TGTGCCAGCAGCACGACGGGACAGGGAAACTATGGCTACACCTTC. The encoded protein is CASSTTGQGNYGYTF. The V call is TRBV5-6, the J call TRBJ1-2; TRBD1 aligns across 9 bases. CDR1 and CDR2 from the germline V gene are SGHDT and YYEEEE. With 4 bases clipped from V and 2 bases from J, the junction kept 6 bases outside the gene matches. This CDR3 is built from 15 residues.

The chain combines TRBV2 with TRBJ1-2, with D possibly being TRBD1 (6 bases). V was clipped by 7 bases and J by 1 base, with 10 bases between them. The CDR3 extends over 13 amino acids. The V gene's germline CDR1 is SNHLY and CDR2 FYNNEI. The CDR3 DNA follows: TGTGCCAGCAATATGGGACATAACTATGGCTACACCTTC. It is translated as CASNMGHNYGYTF. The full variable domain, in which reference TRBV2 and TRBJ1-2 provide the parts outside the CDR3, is EPEVTQTPSHQVTQMGQEVILRCVPISNHLYFYWYRQILGQKVEFLVSFYNNEISEKSEIFDDQFSVERPDGSNFTLKIRSTKLEDSAMYFCASNMGHNYGYTFGSGTRLTVV.

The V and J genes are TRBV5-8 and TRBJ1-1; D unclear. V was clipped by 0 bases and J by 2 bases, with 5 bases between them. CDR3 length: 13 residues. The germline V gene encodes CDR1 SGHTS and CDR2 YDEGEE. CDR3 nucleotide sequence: TGTGCCAGCAGCTTGGTCAGAAACACTGAAGCTTTCTTT. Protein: CASSLVRNTEAFF.

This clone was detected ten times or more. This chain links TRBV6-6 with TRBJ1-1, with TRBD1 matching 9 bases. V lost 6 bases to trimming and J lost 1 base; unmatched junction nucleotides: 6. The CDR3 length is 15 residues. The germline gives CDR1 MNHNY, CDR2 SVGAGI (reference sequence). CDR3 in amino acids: CASRSGTGRNTEAFF. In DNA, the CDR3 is TGTGCCAGCAGGTCCGGGACAGGGAGGAACACTGAAGCTTTCTTT.

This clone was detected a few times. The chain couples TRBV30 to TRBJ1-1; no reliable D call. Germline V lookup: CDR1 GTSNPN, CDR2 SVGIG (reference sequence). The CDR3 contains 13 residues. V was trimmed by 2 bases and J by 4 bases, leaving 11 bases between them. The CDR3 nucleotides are TGTGCCTGGAGTCTGAGGAAAGGCACTGAAGCTTTCTTT. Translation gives CAWSLRKGTEAFF.

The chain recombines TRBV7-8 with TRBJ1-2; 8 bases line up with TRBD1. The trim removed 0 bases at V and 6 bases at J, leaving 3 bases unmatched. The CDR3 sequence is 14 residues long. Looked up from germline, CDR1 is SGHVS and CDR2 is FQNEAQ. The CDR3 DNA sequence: TGTGCCAGCAGCTTAGCGCAGGGGGCGGATGGCTACACCTTC. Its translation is CASSLAQGADGYTF.

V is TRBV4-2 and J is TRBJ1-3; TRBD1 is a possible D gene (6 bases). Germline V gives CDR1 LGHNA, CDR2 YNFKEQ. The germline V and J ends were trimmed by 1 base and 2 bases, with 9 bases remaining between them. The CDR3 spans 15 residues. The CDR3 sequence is CASSQGPGAGNTIYF. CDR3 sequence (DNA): TGTGCCAGCAGCCAAGGACCAGGGGCTGGAAACACCATATATTTT.

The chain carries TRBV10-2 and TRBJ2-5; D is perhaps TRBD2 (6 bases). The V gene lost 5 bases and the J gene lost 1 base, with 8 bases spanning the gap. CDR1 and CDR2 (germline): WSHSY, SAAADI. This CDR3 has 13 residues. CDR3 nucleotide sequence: TGCGCCAGCAGTCGGGACTCCCAAGAGACCCAGTACTTC. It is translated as CASSRDSQETQYF.

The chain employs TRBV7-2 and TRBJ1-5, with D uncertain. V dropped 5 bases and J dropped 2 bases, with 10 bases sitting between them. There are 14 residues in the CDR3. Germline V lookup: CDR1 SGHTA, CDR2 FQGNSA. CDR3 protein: CASSAARGNQPQHF. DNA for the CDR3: TGTGCCAGCAGCGCGGCGAGGGGCAATCAGCCCCAGCATTTT.

The CDR3: CASSLEDGTFNSPLHF. DNA of the CDR3: TGTGCCAGCAGCTTAGAGGACGGGACTTTTAATTCACCCCTCCACTTT. The gene calls are TRBV5-6 and TRBJ1-6, with a tentative D call TRBD1 (5 bases). Trimming took off 2 bases at V and 6 bases at J, with 15 bases between the two ends. This CDR3 spans 16 amino acids. Germline V gene sequence: CDR1 SGHDT, CDR2 YYEEEE.

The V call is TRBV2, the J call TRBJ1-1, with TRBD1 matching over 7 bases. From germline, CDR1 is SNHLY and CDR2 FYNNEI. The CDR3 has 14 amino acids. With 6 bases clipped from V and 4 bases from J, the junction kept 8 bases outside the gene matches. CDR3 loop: CASSSTGSGTEAFF. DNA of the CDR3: TGTGCCAGCAGCTCGACAGGGTCGGGCACTGAAGCTTTCTTT.

CDR3 amino acids: CASNGPVSRGQETQYF. Here the CDR3 DNA reads TGTGCCAGCAACGGGCCGGTGAGCAGGGGCCAAGAGACCCAGTACTTC. V and J are TRBV6-6 and TRBJ2-5; D might be TRBD1 (6 bases). This CDR3 has 16 residues. The V gene lost 7 bases and the J gene lost 1 base, with 19 bases spanning the gap. Per germline, CDR1 MNHNY and CDR2 SVGAGI (reference sequence).

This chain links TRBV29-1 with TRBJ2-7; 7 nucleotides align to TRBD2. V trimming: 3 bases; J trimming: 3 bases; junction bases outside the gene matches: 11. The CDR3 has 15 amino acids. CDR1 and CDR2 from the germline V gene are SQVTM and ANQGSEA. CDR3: CSVEYGASGGYEQYF. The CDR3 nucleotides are TGCAGCGTTGAGTATGGTGCTAGCGGAGGCTACGAGCAGTACTTC.

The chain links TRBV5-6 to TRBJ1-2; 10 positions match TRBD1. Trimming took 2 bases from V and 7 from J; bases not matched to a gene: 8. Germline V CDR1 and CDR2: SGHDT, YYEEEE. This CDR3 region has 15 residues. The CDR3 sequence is CASSFWPTGGSGYTF. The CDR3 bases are TGTGCCAGCAGCTTCTGGCCGACAGGGGGCAGTGGCTACACCTTC.

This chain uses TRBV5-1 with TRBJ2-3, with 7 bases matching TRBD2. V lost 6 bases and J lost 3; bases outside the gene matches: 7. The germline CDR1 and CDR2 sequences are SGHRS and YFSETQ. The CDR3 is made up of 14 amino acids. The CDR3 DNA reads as TGCGCCAGCAAGAACCGGGGGGATACAGATACGCAGTATTTT. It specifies CASKNRGDTDTQYF.